This TCR beta chain comes out of a study of blood T cell repertoires in COVID-19. About the study: Samples representing acute and convalescent COVID-19 were sourced from the United States, Italy and Spain. Nucleic acid was either cDNA or gDNA, and it came from T cells, B-cell-depleted T cells, or PBMCs.

In the authors' workflow: Reference gene primer amplification gave nucleated cell count estimates. Clones were sequenced by immunoSEQ multiplex PCR, and TCRdb holds only the in-frame ones, with some missing. The V and J calls and clone size are taken from that table; D and trimming were inferred from the DNA. The sample carries 200,000 to 250,000 clones, roughly 79% recorded once. CDR1 and CDR2 (germline): DFQATT, SNEGSKA (reference sequence). V gave up 5 bases and J gave up 9 bases, with 14 bases separating them. The CDR3 has 11 amino acids. One Seattle source followed patients from active infection through their disease course.

V usage is TRBV20-1 and J usage is TRBJ2-7; no reliable D call. Sequenced input: peripheral blood. The TCR originated in a woman of 80 years or more with COVID-19, enrolled during active disease. CDR3 in DNA: TGCAGTGCTCCTATCGCGCGGATGCAGTACTTC. Translation: CSAPIARMQYF.